The 10 T cell receptor beta chains below were found in one sample sequenced in a study of PD-1 blockade in classical Hodgkin lymphoma. Time point given: cycle 4 day 1 (C4D1), after more than five weeks of nivolumab. Every one of the patients relapsed after autologous stem cell transplantation (brentuximab vedotin exposure was variable). Magnetic negative selection isolated CD8+ T cells from thawed PBMCs. The method was immunoSEQ multiplex PCR; TCRdb's version includes in-frame clones alone and lacks a portion of them. The sample shows fewer than 15,000 clones, roughly 89% of them seen only once. Source: CD8+ T cells from blood, taken before the fourth cycle of nivolumab. These receptors came from a human donor with classical Hodgkin lymphoma.

This clone has a handful of counts. This chain joins TRBV2 and TRBJ2-7; tentatively, D is TRBD2 (5 bases). V lost 2 bases and J lost 0, with 8 bases in between. The CDR3 is made up of 14 amino acids. Germline V CDR1 and CDR2: SNHLY, FYNNEI. CDR3 in amino acids: CASSERGSSYEQYF. The DNA of the CDR3 is TGTGCCAGCAGTGAAAGAGGGAGCTCCTACGAGCAGTACTTC.

This clone came up once. V is TRBV7-6 and J is TRBJ2-2; no firm D call. The CDR3 has 13 residues. Trimming shortened V by 4 bases and J by 8 bases, and 11 bases separated the two germline ends. Per the germline V gene, CDR1 is SGHVS and CDR2 is FNYEAQ. CDR3 sequence (DNA): TGTGCCAGCAGCTCTATTAATCTGGGGGAGCTGTTTTTT. The encoded protein is CASSSINLGELFF.

This clone came up once. The chain recombines TRBV28 with TRBJ2-7; 7 bases are shared with TRBD1. CDR3 size: 13 residues. J lost 3 bases, V lost 2 bases, and 1 base had no gene match. Looked up from germline, CDR1 is MDHEN and CDR2 is SYDVKM. This CDR3 is CASSLAGGYEQYF. The CDR3 DNA follows: TGTGCCAGCAGTTTAGCAGGGGGCTACGAGCAGTACTTC.

The rearrangement joins TRBV4-1 to TRBJ2-1; a possible D gene is TRBD2 (6 bases). V was trimmed by 4 bases and J by 2 bases, leaving 18 bases between them. Germline CDR1 is MGHRA and CDR2 is YSYEKL. The CDR3 covers 17 residues. Here the CDR3 reads CASSPRDWGGPYNEQFF. The CDR3 nucleotides are TGCGCCAGCAGCCCCAGGGACTGGGGAGGCCCCTACAATGAGCAGTTCTTC.

V gene TRBV5-1 combines with J gene TRBJ2-7, with TRBD2 matching 9 bases. CDR3 length: 16 amino acids. Looked up from germline, CDR1 is SGHRS and CDR2 is YFSETQ. V lost 3 bases to trimming and J lost 3 bases; unmatched junction nucleotides: 10. CDR3 loop: CASSSGLAGTNYEQYF. CDR3 sequence (DNA): TGCGCCAGCAGCTCGGGGCTAGCGGGAACGAACTACGAGCAGTACTTC.

This sequence joins TRBV18 and TRBJ2-1; TRBD1 matches at 8 bases. J lost 4 bases, V lost 1 base, and 6 bases had no gene match. This CDR3 is built from 16 residues. The germline CDR1 and CDR2 sequences are KGHSH and LQKENI. CDR3 region: CASSPLDRGGYNEQFF. CDR3 DNA: TGTGCCAGCTCACCACTAGACAGGGGAGGTTACAATGAGCAGTTCTTC. Full variable domain (missing parts from reference TRBV18 and TRBJ2-1): NAGVMQNPRHLVRRRGQEARLRCSPMKGHSHVYWYRQLPEEGLKFMVYLQKENIIDESGMPKERFSAEFPKEGPSILRIQQVVRGDSAAYFCASSPLDRGGYNEQFFGPGTRLTVL.

V is TRBV10-3 and J is TRBJ1-2; 8 nucleotides match TRBD1. The CDR3 covers 16 residues. CDR1 and CDR2 from the germline V gene are ENHRY and SYGVKD. With V trimmed by 3 bases and J by 3 bases, 9 bases remained unmatched. The CDR3 DNA is TGTGCCATCAGTGACGTTAACAGGGGGGACCACTATGGCTACACCTTC. Encoded protein: CAISDVNRGDHYGYTF.

This clone was seen just once. The chain recombines TRBV28 with TRBJ2-1; 10 bases align to TRBD2. V shed 2 bases, J shed 2 bases, and the junction held 3 bases outside the gene matches. Germline CDR1 and CDR2: MDHEN and SYDVKM. The CDR3 spans 16 residues. CDR3 bases: TGTGCCAGCAGTTTAGATCTAGCGGGGGCCTACAATGAGCAGTTCTTC. This gives the protein CASSLDLAGAYNEQFF. The full variable domain, in which reference TRBV28 and TRBJ2-1 provide the parts outside the CDR3, is DVKVTQSSRYLVKRTGEKVFLECVQDMDHENMFWYRQDPGLGLRLIYFSYDVKMKEKGDIPEGYSVSREKKERFSLILESASTNQTSMYLCASSLDLAGAYNEQFFGPGTRLTVL.

The rearrangement joins TRBV7-2 to TRBJ2-3; no reliable D call. Germline V CDR1 and CDR2: SGHTA, FQGNSA. The CDR3 is 15 amino acids. V lost 5 bases to trimming and J lost 2 bases, with 14 bases between them. The CDR3 spells CASSPPDPYTDTQYF. For the CDR3, the DNA is TGTGCCAGCAGCCCACCGGACCCCTACACAGATACGCAGTATTTT.

The chain joins TRBV11-2 to TRBJ2-5, with unresolved D. CDR1 and CDR2 from the germline V gene are SGHAT and FQNNGV. Between the trimmed V and J ends, which lost 5 bases and 4 bases, there was a span of 17 bases. This CDR3 has 15 amino acids. The CDR3 coding sequence is TGTGCCAGCAGCCTAGGGATAGGGTCGGTAGAGACCCAGTACTTC. Residues: CASSLGIGSVETQYF.